A selection of T cell receptor beta chains follows, all from one sample in a study of blood T cell repertoires in COVID-19. Measured with immunoSEQ multiplex PCR; TCRdb has only the in-frame clones, and not every one. The table lists roughly 90,000 clones, approximately 88% of them singletons. Sample: peripheral blood. These receptors were obtained from a woman older than 75 with active or convalescent COVID-19. The CDR3 runs from the conserved cysteine through the conserved F or W. D genes are given only for firm matches. Size values are once, few and many counts, or a class for expanded clones, and some rows have none.

clone_size,j_call,d_call,v_call,cdr3_nt,cdr3_aa
-,TRBJ2-1,TRBD2,TRBV3-1/TRBV3-2,TGTGCCAGCAGCCAAGCCGGGACTAGCGGCCCTAATTTGGCGAATGAGCAGTTCTTC,CASSQAGTSGPNLANEQFF
-,TRBJ1-5,-,TRBV30,TGTGCCTGGAGTTCCGGTAATAGCAATCAGCCCCAGCATTTT,CAWSSGNSNQPQHF
few,TRBJ2-7,TRBD2,TRBV4-3,TGCGCCAGCAGCCAGTACTCTAGCGGCGAATCCTACGAGCAGTACTTC,CASSQYSSGESYEQYF
few,TRBJ2-7,TRBD1,TRBV14,TGTGCCAGCAGCCTCTGGACAGGCAACCCCTACGAGCAGTACTTC,CASSLWTGNPYEQYF
few,TRBJ2-3,-,TRBV5-6,TGTGCCAGCAGCCTACTCCGGGGAGTAAATACGCAGTATTTT,CASSLLRGVNTQYF
-,TRBJ2-1,-,TRBV7-9,TGTGCCAGCACCCTTAAAACCGGGACTCCCAGGAATGAGCAGTTCTTC,CASTLKTGTPRNEQFF
-,TRBJ1-2,TRBD1,TRBV27,TGTGCCAGCAGTTTTCAGGGGGCGAAAGGCTACACCTTC,CASSFQGAKGYTF
-,TRBJ2-7,TRBD2,TRBV11-2,TGTGCCAGCAGTCAAACTAGCGGGCCGTCCTACGAGCAGTACTTC,CASSQTSGPSYEQYF
-,TRBJ2-3,TRBD1,TRBV5-8,TGTGCCAGCAGCTTCTCAGGGGGTAGCACAGATACGCAGTATTTT,CASSFSGGSTDTQYF
few,TRBJ1-1,-,TRBV18,TGTGCCAGCTCATCCGTTCGGGACACTGAAGCTTTCTTT,CASSSVRDTEAFF
-,TRBJ1-1,-,TRBV10-2,TGCGCCAGCGGGGCTCTCACTGAAGCTTTCTTT,CASGALTEAFF
-,TRBJ2-5,-,TRBV6-1,TGTGCCAGCAGTGACAACAGAGTTCAAGAGACCCAGTACTTC,CASSDNRVQETQYF
-,TRBJ2-4,-,TRBV21-1,TGTGCCAGCAGCAAGGACAGGGAGGGAACCAAAAACATTCAGTACTTC,CASSKDREGTKNIQYF
-,TRBJ2-5,TRBD1,TRBV24-1,TGTGCCACAAGAGGGACAGGGGGGACCGAGACCCAGTACTTC,CATRGTGGTETQYF
-,TRBJ1-6,TRBD1,TRBV4-3,TGCGCCAGCAGCCAAGAGAAGGGGGCGAGTGGTTCACCCCTCCACTTT,CASSQEKGASGSPLHF
-,TRBJ1-2,TRBD1,TRBV5-4,TGTGCCAGCAGCTTGGCCTTAGGGGGCAGGGATGGCTACACCTTC,CASSLALGGRDGYTF
-,TRBJ1-5,TRBD1,TRBV19,TGTGCCAGTAGTATCGGGGACAGGGTGGATCAGCCCCAGCATTTT,CASSIGDRVDQPQHF
-,TRBJ1-5,TRBD1,TRBV3-1/TRBV3-2,TGTGCCAGCAGCCAAGGGACAGGGGTGCGAGGTAGCAATCAGCCCCAGCATTTT,CASSQGTGVRGSNQPQHF